This is a list of T cell receptor beta chains from one sample in a study of tumor-infiltrating lymphocytes in primary liver carcinoma. MiXCR, run by TCRdb on the multiplex PCR reads, gives a single entry per CDR3 protein. The sample consists of approximately 330,000 distinct CDR3 sequences, roughly two thirds of them appearing once. Sequenced input: peripheral blood. These receptors came from a man between 35 and 55 years old with primary liver carcinoma and hepatitis B virus infection. The CDR3 runs from the conserved cysteine through the conserved F or W. Fields, in order: D gene, clone size, J gene, V gene, CDR3 DNA, CDR3 protein. A D gene is named only where the DNA matches it firmly. Size is stated for part of the rows, as once, few or many counts, or as a class when the clone is expanded.

D gene: .; clone size: once; J gene: TRBJ2-5; V gene: TRBV29-1; CDR3 DNA: TGCAACGCCATCAGGGGCCAAGAGACCCAGTGCTTC; CDR3 protein: CNAIRGQETQCF
D gene: .; clone size: .; J gene: TRBJ1-5; V gene: TRBV6-2/TRBV6-3; CDR3 DNA: TGTGCCAGCAGTTACTCGAGTAAGTGGGGTCGCAATCAGCCCCAGCATTTT; CDR3 protein: CASSYSSKWGRNQPQHF
D gene: .; clone size: .; J gene: TRBJ2-2; V gene: TRBV6-1; CDR3 DNA: TGTGCCAGTCTAGGACAGCCGAGCACCGGGGAGCTGTTTTTT; CDR3 protein: CASLGQPSTGELFF
D gene: TRBD1; clone size: .; J gene: TRBJ2-1; V gene: TRBV24-1; CDR3 DNA: TGTGCCCCCAGTGGCCTAGGACAGGCTGGTTACAATGAGCAGTTCTTC; CDR3 protein: CAPSGLGQAGYNEQFF
D gene: TRBD2; clone size: many; J gene: TRBJ2-1; V gene: TRBV4-3; CDR3 DNA: TGCGCCAGCAGCCAATTCGGGACTAGCGGGGGGGGCGCCTACAATGAGCAGTTCTTC; CDR3 protein: CASSQFGTSGGGAYNEQFF
D gene: .; clone size: .; J gene: TRBJ1-4; V gene: TRBV5-4; CDR3 DNA: .; CDR3 protein: CASSWGTGTNEKLLF
D gene: TRBD2; clone size: .; J gene: TRBJ2-3; V gene: TRBV11-2; CDR3 DNA: TGTGCCAGCAGCTTAGGACTAGCGGAAGATATGCAGTATTTT; CDR3 protein: CASSLGLAEDMQYF
D gene: .; clone size: .; J gene: TRBJ1-6; V gene: TRBV30; CDR3 DNA: TGTGCCTGGAGTCCCCATAATTCACCCCTCCACTTT; CDR3 protein: CAWSPHNSPLHF
D gene: TRBD2; clone size: .; J gene: TRBJ2-3; V gene: TRBV13; CDR3 DNA: TGTGCCAGCAGCTTCAGGGCTAGCGGCCGTCTAATCACATATACGCAGTATTTT; CDR3 protein: CASSFRASGRLITYTQYF
D gene: .; clone size: .; J gene: TRBJ2-7; V gene: TRBV11-2; CDR3 DNA: TGTGCAAGCAGCTCCCTAGCCGTACATGGGTTCTGCGAGCAGTACTTC; CDR3 protein: CASSSLAVHGFCEQYF
D gene: .; clone size: .; J gene: TRBJ1-4; V gene: TRBV7-3; CDR3 DNA: TGTGCCAGCAGCCCCCGGGCGAATGAAAAACTGTTTTTT; CDR3 protein: CASSPRANEKLFF
D gene: .; clone size: .; J gene: TRBJ1-5; V gene: TRBV12-3/TRBV12-4; CDR3 DNA: TGTGCCTGCTGGCTACCAGATCAGCCCCAGCATTTT; CDR3 protein: CACWLPDQPQHF
D gene: .; clone size: .; J gene: TRBJ1-4; V gene: TRBV28; CDR3 DNA: TGTGCCAGCAGAAGACGGACAGAACGAAATGAAAAACTGTTTTTT; CDR3 protein: CASRRRTERNEKLFF
D gene: TRBD2; clone size: .; J gene: TRBJ2-7; V gene: TRBV11-2; CDR3 DNA: TGTGCCGGCAGCAGGGTGGTAGCGGGAGTCTTCGGAGAGTACTTC; CDR3 protein: CAGSRVVAGVFGEYF
D gene: TRBD1; clone size: .; J gene: TRBJ2-5; V gene: TRBV11-2; CDR3 DNA: TGTGCCAGCAGCTTTAGGACAGGGGGAGAGGCCCAGTACTTC; CDR3 protein: CASSFRTGGEAQYF
D gene: .; clone size: .; J gene: TRBJ2-7; V gene: TRBV30; CDR3 DNA: TGTGCCTGGAGTGTATGGGCCGCAAGCCCCTACGAGCAGTACTTC; CDR3 protein: CAWSVWAASPYEQYF
D gene: TRBD1; clone size: .; J gene: TRBJ2-5; V gene: TRBV7-9; CDR3 DNA: TGTGCCAGTAGCCTGGACGTCCTTACAGGGGCCCAGTACTTC; CDR3 protein: CASSLDVLTGAQYF
D gene: .; clone size: .; J gene: TRBJ2-7; V gene: TRBV5-1; CDR3 DNA: TGCGCCAGCAGCCACCTGGGACAATCCGAGCAGTACTTC; CDR3 protein: CASSHLGQSEQYF
D gene: .; clone size: .; J gene: TRBJ2-7; V gene: TRBV11-2; CDR3 DNA: TGTGCCAGCAGCCCCGACCGGACTCCCTACGAGCAGTACTTT; CDR3 protein: CASSPDRTPYEQYF
D gene: .; clone size: .; J gene: TRBJ2-2; V gene: TRBV28; CDR3 DNA: TGTGCCAGCATGATTAACACCGGGGAGCTGTTTTTT; CDR3 protein: CASMINTGELFF
D gene: TRBD2; clone size: many; J gene: TRBJ2-1; V gene: TRBV4-2; CDR3 DNA: TGTGCCAGCAGCCAAGCCACTGGGACTAGCGGACTCAATGAGCAGTTCTTC; CDR3 protein: CASSQATGTSGLNEQFF
D gene: .; clone size: .; J gene: TRBJ1-1; V gene: TRBV5-4; CDR3 DNA: TGTACCAGCAGCGTGGGGCAGAACACTGAAGCTTTCTTT; CDR3 protein: CTSSVGQNTEAFF
D gene: .; clone size: .; J gene: TRBJ2-3; V gene: TRBV4-1; CDR3 DNA: TGCGCCAGCAGCCAAGGGGGCTGGTCCGATGCGCAGTATTTT; CDR3 protein: CASSQGGWSDAQYF
D gene: TRBD2; clone size: few; J gene: TRBJ2-7; V gene: TRBV10-1; CDR3 DNA: TGCGCCAGCAGTGAGTCGCTTAGCGGGAGCCACGAGCAGTACTTC; CDR3 protein: CASSESLSGSHEQYF
D gene: .; clone size: .; J gene: TRBJ2-5; V gene: TRBV5-4; CDR3 DNA: TGTGCCAGCAGCTTGGTGTCCCAGAAAGAGACCCAGTACTTC; CDR3 protein: CASSLVSQKETQYF
D gene: TRBD1; clone size: .; J gene: TRBJ1-5; V gene: TRBV6-5; CDR3 DNA: TGTGCCAGCAGCACCGACAGGGGGCAGCATCAGCCCCAGCATTTT; CDR3 protein: CASSTDRGQHQPQHF
D gene: .; clone size: .; J gene: TRBJ1-6; V gene: TRBV11-2; CDR3 DNA: TGTGCCAGGAGCTTAGAAGGCGGTACCGGGTCACCCCTCCACTTT; CDR3 protein: CARSLEGGTGSPLHF
D gene: TRBD2; clone size: .; J gene: TRBJ2-5; V gene: TRBV11-2; CDR3 DNA: TGTGCCAGCAGAACGGCGGGAGGTCAAGAGACCCGGTACTTC; CDR3 protein: CASRTAGGQETRYF
D gene: TRBD1; clone size: many; J gene: TRBJ2-7; V gene: TRBV10-3; CDR3 DNA: TGTGCCATCGGGGGACAGGGTAGCGAGCAGTACTTC; CDR3 protein: CAIGGQGSEQYF
D gene: .; clone size: .; J gene: TRBJ2-2; V gene: TRBV11-2; CDR3 DNA: TGTGCCAGCAGCCCCCTGGCAGGGAGTTACACCGTGGAGCTGTTTTTT; CDR3 protein: CASSPLAGSYTVELFF
D gene: .; clone size: .; J gene: TRBJ1-5; V gene: TRBV29-1; CDR3 DNA: TGCAGCGCATGTGAGCAGGCGGGACCCATCGTCCCTGGCAATCAGCCCCAGCATTTT; CDR3 protein: CSACEQAGPIVPGNQPQHF
D gene: .; clone size: .; J gene: TRBJ2-7; V gene: TRBV5-5; CDR3 DNA: TGTGCCAGCAGCTTGGCGGCCTACTCTCTGACCTACGAGCAGTACTTC; CDR3 protein: CASSLAAYSLTYEQYF
D gene: .; clone size: many; J gene: TRBJ1-1; V gene: TRBV6-5; CDR3 DNA: TGTGCCAGCAGTCGAACAGGGAGCAGCACTGAAGCTTTCTTT; CDR3 protein: CASSRTGSSTEAFF
D gene: .; clone size: .; J gene: TRBJ2-1; V gene: TRBV11-2; CDR3 DNA: TGTGCCAGCAGCTTGGAGGGTAGCGGTAACCTCAATGAGCAGTTCTTC; CDR3 protein: CASSLEGSGNLNEQFF
D gene: TRBD1; clone size: .; J gene: TRBJ2-3; V gene: TRBV11-2; CDR3 DNA: TGTGCCAGCGGCCAGGACAGGGTGACAGATATGCAGTATTTT; CDR3 protein: CASGQDRVTDMQYF
D gene: .; clone size: many; J gene: TRBJ2-7; V gene: TRBV6-2/TRBV6-3; CDR3 DNA: TGTGCCAGCAGTCAACAGGACTACGAGCAGTACTTC; CDR3 protein: CASSQQDYEQYF
D gene: TRBD1; clone size: .; J gene: TRBJ1-4; V gene: TRBV5-4; CDR3 DNA: TGTGCCAGTAGCTTGCGTACAGGGGTGAATGAAAAACTGTTTTTT; CDR3 protein: CASSLRTGVNEKLFF
D gene: .; clone size: .; J gene: TRBJ2-3; V gene: TRBV6-1; CDR3 DNA: TGTGCCAGCTGTGAGTCAACGGACTGCACAGATACGCAGTATTTT; CDR3 protein: CASCESTDCTDTQYF
D gene: .; clone size: .; J gene: TRBJ1-1; V gene: TRBV6-5; CDR3 DNA: TGTGCCAGCAGTTCCCCACGACGTGCTGGCGCTTTCTTT; CDR3 protein: CASSSPRRAGAFF
D gene: .; clone size: .; J gene: TRBJ2-7; V gene: TRBV12-3/TRBV12-4; CDR3 DNA: TGTGCCAGCAGATCAGACAGGTCCTACGAGCAGTACTTC; CDR3 protein: CASRSDRSYEQYF
D gene: TRBD2; clone size: .; J gene: TRBJ2-7; V gene: TRBV5-1; CDR3 DNA: TGCGCCAGCAGCTCGCGCAAGGTCGCGGGAGGTCCCTCCTACGAGCAGTACTTC; CDR3 protein: CASSSRKVAGGPSYEQYF
D gene: .; clone size: .; J gene: TRBJ2-7; V gene: TRBV4-1; CDR3 DNA: TGCGCCAGCAGCCAAGACAAGGTCGACGAGCAGTACTTC; CDR3 protein: CASSQDKVDEQYF
D gene: .; clone size: many; J gene: TRBJ2-5; V gene: TRBV10-2; CDR3 DNA: TGCGCCAGCAGTGAGTCGGTCAAAGAGACCCAGTACTTC; CDR3 protein: CASSESVKETQYF
D gene: .; clone size: .; J gene: TRBJ2-7; V gene: TRBV11-2; CDR3 DNA: TGTGCCTGCACCTTAGATGCGGCTAACCGCGAGCAGTACTTC; CDR3 protein: CACTLDAANREQYF
D gene: .; clone size: .; J gene: TRBJ2-7; V gene: TRBV7-9; CDR3 DNA: TGTGTCAGCAGCTTAGATCCCTACGAGCAGTACTTC; CDR3 protein: CVSSLDPYEQYF
D gene: TRBD2; clone size: .; J gene: TRBJ2-1; V gene: TRBV11-2; CDR3 DNA: TGTGCCAGCAGCTTGAAAGGGACTAGCGGAGGCCTTCTGGATGAGCAGTTCTTC; CDR3 protein: CASSLKGTSGGLLDEQFF
D gene: TRBD1; clone size: .; J gene: TRBJ1-2; V gene: TRBV11-2; CDR3 DNA: TGTGTCAGCAGCCCTGCCTGGACAGGAGTCCTCTTC; CDR3 protein: CVSSPAWTGVLF
D gene: .; clone size: .; J gene: TRBJ1-2; V gene: TRBV12-3/TRBV12-4; CDR3 DNA: TGTGCCAGCAGCCCTGAAGTACACTATGGCTGCACCTTC; CDR3 protein: CASSPEVHYGCTF
D gene: .; clone size: .; J gene: TRBJ2-1; V gene: TRBV11-3; CDR3 DNA: TGTGCCAGTAGCTTAGATTCTCCTAGCTGGCAGTTCTTC; CDR3 protein: CASSLDSPSWQFF
D gene: .; clone size: .; J gene: TRBJ2-2; V gene: TRBV5-1; CDR3 DNA: TGCGCCAGCAGCGAGGCTAGCGTGCCCACCGGGGAGCTGTTTTTT; CDR3 protein: CASSEASVPTGELFF